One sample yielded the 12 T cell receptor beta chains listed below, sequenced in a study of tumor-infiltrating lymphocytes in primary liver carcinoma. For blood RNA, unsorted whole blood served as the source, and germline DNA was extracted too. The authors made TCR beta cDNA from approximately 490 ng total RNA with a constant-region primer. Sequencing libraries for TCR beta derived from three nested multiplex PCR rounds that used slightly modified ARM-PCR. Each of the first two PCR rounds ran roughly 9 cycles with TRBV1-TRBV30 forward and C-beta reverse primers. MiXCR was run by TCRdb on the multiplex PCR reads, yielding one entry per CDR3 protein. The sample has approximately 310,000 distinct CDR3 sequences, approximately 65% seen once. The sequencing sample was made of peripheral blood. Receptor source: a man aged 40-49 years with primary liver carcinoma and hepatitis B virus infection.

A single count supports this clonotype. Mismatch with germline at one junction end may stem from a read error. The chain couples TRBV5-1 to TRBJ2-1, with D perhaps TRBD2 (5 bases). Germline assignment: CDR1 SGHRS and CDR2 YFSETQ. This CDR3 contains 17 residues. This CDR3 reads CANSLGIGDYIRNEQFF. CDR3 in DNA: TGCGCCAACAGCCTCGGGATAGGAGATTATATTAGGAATGAGCAGTTCTTC.

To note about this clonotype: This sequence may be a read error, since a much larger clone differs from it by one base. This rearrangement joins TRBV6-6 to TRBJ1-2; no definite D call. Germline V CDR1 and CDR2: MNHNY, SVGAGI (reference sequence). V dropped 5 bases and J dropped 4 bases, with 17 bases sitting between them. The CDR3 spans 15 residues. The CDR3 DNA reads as TGTGCCAGCAGTCACTTTAAGACCAACTCCTATGGCTACACCTTC. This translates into CASSHFKTNSYGYTF.

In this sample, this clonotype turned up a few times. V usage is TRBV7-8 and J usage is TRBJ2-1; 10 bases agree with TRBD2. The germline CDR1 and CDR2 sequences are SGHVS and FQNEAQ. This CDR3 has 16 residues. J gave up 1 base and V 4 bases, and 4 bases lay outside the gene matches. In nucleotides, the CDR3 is TGTGCCAGCAGCTATCCAGCGGGAGGGTCCTACAATGAGCAGTTCTTC. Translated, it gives CASSYPAGGSYNEQFF.

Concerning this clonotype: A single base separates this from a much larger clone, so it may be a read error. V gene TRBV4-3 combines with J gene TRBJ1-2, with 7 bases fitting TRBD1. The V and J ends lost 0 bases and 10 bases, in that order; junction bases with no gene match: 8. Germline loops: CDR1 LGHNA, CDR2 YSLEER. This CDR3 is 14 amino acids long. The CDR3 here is CASSQEEGASAYTF. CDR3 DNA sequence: TGCGCCAGCAGCCAAGAAGAGGGGGCAAGTGCCTACACCTTC.

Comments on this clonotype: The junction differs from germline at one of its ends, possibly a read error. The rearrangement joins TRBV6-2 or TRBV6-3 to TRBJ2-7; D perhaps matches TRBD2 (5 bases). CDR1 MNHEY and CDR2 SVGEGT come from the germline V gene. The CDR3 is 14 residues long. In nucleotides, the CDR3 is TGTACCAGCAGTCTCTGGGCGGGTTCCTATGAGCAGTACTTC. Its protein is CTSSLWAGSYEQYF.

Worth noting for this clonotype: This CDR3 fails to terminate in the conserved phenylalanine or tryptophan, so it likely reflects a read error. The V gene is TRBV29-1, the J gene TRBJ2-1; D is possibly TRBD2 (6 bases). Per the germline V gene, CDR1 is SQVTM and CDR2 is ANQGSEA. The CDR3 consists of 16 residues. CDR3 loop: CNVTPSGTLARNEQFL. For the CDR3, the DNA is TGCAACGTGACCCCCTCCGGGACTCTAGCCCGGAATGAGCAGTTCTTA.

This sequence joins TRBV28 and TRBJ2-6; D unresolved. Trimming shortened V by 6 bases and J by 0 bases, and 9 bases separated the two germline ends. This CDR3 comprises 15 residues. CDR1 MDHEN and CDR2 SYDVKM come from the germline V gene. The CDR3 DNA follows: TGTGCCAGCAGCGAATGGGTCTCTGGGGCCAACGTCCTGACTTTC. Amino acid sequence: CASSEWVSGANVLTF.

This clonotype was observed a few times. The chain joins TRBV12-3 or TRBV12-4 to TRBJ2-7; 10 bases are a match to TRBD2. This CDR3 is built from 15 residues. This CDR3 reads CSSRVALAGVHEQYF. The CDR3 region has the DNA TGTAGCAGCAGGGTAGCCCTAGCGGGAGTCCACGAGCAGTACTTC.

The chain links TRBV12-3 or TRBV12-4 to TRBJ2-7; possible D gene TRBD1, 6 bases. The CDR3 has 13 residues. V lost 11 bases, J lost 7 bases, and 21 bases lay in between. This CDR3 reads CAGNPTQGAEQYF. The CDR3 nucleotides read TGTGCCGGCAATCCTACACAGGGAGCGGAGCAGTACTTC.

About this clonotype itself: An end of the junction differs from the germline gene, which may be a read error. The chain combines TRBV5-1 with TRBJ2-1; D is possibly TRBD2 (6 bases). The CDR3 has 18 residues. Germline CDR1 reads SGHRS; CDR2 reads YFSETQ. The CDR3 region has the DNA TGCGCCAGCAGCTACGGACGCGTCGCACTAACCTCGGGGGATGAGCAGTCCTTC. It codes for CASSYGRVALTSGDEQSF.

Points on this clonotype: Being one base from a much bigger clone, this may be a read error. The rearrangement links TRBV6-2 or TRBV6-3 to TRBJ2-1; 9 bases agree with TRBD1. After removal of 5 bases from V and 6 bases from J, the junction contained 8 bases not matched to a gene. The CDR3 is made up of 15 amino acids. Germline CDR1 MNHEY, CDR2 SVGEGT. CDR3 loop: CASSGGQGMPNEQFF. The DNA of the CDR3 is TGTGCCAGCAGTGGGGGACAGGGCATGCCCAATGAGCAGTTCTTC.

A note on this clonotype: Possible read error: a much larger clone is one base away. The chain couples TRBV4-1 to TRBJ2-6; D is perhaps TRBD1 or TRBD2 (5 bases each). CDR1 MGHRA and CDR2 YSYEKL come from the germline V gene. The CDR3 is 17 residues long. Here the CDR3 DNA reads TGCGCCAGCAGCCAATCCCCCGCCTGGGCCGGGGCCAACGTCCAGACTTTC. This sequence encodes CASSQSPAWAGANVQTF.